This TCR beta chain was identified during a study of blood T cell repertoires in COVID-19. Whole-study context: Whether acute or convalescent, the COVID-19 samples came from the United States, Italy and Spain.

J gave up 0 bases and V 5 bases, and 12 bases lay outside the gene matches. The CDR3 runs to 18 residues. CDR1 and CDR2 (germline): MDHEN, SYDVKM. The data were produced by immunoSEQ multiplex PCR, yet TCRdb's version contains in-frame clones alone and is incomplete. The sample carries tens of thousands of clones, about 90% recorded once. The clonotype was recovered from a man younger than 35 with COVID-19, enrolled during active disease. The J gene is TRBJ2-1, the V gene TRBV28; 8 bases match TRBD1. Source material: peripheral blood. The CDR3 sequence: CASSTQGASAPSYNEQFF. The CDR3 DNA is TGTGCCAGCAGTACCCAGGGGGCTAGCGCGCCCTCCTACAATGAGCAGTTCTTC.